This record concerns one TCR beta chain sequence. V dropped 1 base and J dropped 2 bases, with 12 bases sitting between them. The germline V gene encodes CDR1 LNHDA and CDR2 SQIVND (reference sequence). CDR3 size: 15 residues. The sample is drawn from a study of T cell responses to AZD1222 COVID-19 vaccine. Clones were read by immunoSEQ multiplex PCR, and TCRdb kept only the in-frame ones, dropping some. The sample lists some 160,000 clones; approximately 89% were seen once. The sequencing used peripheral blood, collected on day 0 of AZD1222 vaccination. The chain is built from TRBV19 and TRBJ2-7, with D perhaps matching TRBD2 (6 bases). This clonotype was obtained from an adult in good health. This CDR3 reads CASSIVPGSAYEQYF. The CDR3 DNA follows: TGTGCCAGTAGTATAGTTCCCGGGAGCGCCTACGAGCAGTACTTC.